The rows below give T cell receptor beta chains drawn from one sample of a study of blood T cell repertoires in COVID-19. Clones were read by immunoSEQ multiplex PCR, and TCRdb kept only the in-frame ones, dropping some. The sample holds hundreds of thousands of clones, 65% to 90% seen once. The sequencing sample was made of peripheral blood. The receptors here all came from a middle-aged man with active or convalescent COVID-19. CDR3s include the opening cysteine and the closing phenylalanine or tryptophan. D genes are given only for firm matches. Clone size is shown for a subset of rows, as once, few, many or a class of expanded clone.

v_call	j_call	cdr3_length	clone_size	d_call	cdr3_nt	cdr3_aa
TRBV12-3/TRBV12-4	TRBJ2-1	13	-	TRBD2	TGTGCCAGCAGTTGGGGGACTAGCGATGAGCAGTTCTTC	CASSWGTSDEQFF
TRBV30	TRBJ1-2	16	-	TRBD1	TGTGCCTGGAGACTCCCACCGGGACAGCCTAACTATGGCTACACCTTC	CAWRLPPGQPNYGYTF
TRBV6-5	TRBJ1-1	12	-	TRBD1	TGTGCCAGCACTTCAGGGGGCACTGAAGCTTTCTTT	CASTSGGTEAFF
TRBV12-5	TRBJ2-2	14	-	TRBD2	TGTGCTAGTGGTTTGATATTACTAGCGGTAAGCAGGTTTTTT	CASGLILLAVSRFF
TRBV11-3	TRBJ2-7	14	-	TRBD1	TGTGCCAGCAGCTCATGGACAGGACTCTACGAGCAGTACTTC	CASSSWTGLYEQYF
TRBV7-9	TRBJ2-2	16	-	TRBD2	TGTGCCAGCAGCCCCTTCATTAGCGGGAGTAACGGGGAGCTGTTTTTT	CASSPFISGSNGELFF
TRBV9	TRBJ1-1	15	-	-	TGTGCCAGCAGCGTACATGGAGGGCTGAACACTGAAGCTTTCTTT	CASSVHGGLNTEAFF
TRBV9	TRBJ2-7	14	-	-	TGTGCCAGCAGCGTAGGGACGGGGGGCGAGGAGCAGTACTTC	CASSVGTGGEEQYF
TRBV13	TRBJ2-5	15	-	TRBD1	TGTGCCAGCAGCTTATGGGGACAGGGAGGAGAGACCCAGTACTTC	CASSLWGQGGETQYF
TRBV4-3	TRBJ1-1	14	-	-	TGCGCCAGCAGCATTGGGGGGGTGAACACTGAAGCTTTCTTT	CASSIGGVNTEAFF
TRBV7-2	TRBJ2-7	15	-	TRBD2	TGTGCCAGCAGCTCTCTGGTCGCGGGAGGAAACGAGCAGTACTTC	CASSSLVAGGNEQYF
TRBV5-1	TRBJ2-3	18	-	TRBD2	TGCGCCAGCAGCTTGGTATGGTCTAGCGGGAGTCGACTGGATACGCAGTATTTT	CASSLVWSSGSRLDTQYF
TRBV30	TRBJ2-1	14	-	TRBD2	TGTGCCTGGAGTATTCTAGCGGCCTACAATGAGCAGTTCTTC	CAWSILAAYNEQFF
TRBV5-4	TRBJ2-1	13	-	-	TGTGCCAGCACCGCTGGACTTAACAATGAGCAGTTCTTC	CASTAGLNNEQFF
TRBV3-1/TRBV3-2	TRBJ1-3	13	-	-	TGTGCCAGCAGCCAAGCGGAGGGAAACACCATATATTTT	CASSQAEGNTIYF
TRBV11-2	TRBJ2-3	15	-	TRBD2	TGTGCCAGCAGCTTCAGCGGGACTTTTCAAGATACGCAGTATTTT	CASSFSGTFQDTQYF
TRBV5-1	TRBJ2-5	16	-	-	TGCGCCAGCAGCTTGGAGCCGTTTACAGCCCAAGAGACCCAGTACTTC	CASSLEPFTAQETQYF
TRBV6-2/TRBV6-3	TRBJ2-1	20	-	-	TGTGCCAGCAGTTACCCTTCTACTCAGACGGGGACTTTCGTTCGCAATGAGCAGTTCTTC	CASSYPSTQTGTFVRNEQFF
TRBV5-1	TRBJ2-3	14	-	-	TGCGCCAGCAGCGCCGGGACTAGCACAGATACGCAGTATTTT	CASSAGTSTDTQYF
TRBV19	TRBJ1-1	15	-	TRBD1	TGTGCCAGTAGTGATCCGGGACAGGGGGGCACTGAAGCTTTCTTT	CASSDPGQGGTEAFF
TRBV2	TRBJ1-2	13	-	-	TGTGCCAGCAGTGACGGGGGTCCCTATGGCTACACCTTC	CASSDGGPYGYTF
TRBV2	TRBJ1-1	13	-	-	TGTGCCAGCACAAGCAACGGGTGGACTGAAGCTTTCTTT	CASTSNGWTEAFF
TRBV30	TRBJ1-6	12	-	TRBD1	TGTGCCTGGAGTACAGGGGATTCACCCCTCCACTTT	CAWSTGDSPLHF
TRBV19	TRBJ2-3	16	-	TRBD2	TGTGCCAGTAGTATGGGGACTAGCGGTAGCACAGATACGCAGTATTTT	CASSMGTSGSTDTQYF
TRBV7-3	TRBJ2-5	15	-	-	TGTGCCAGCAGCTTAGGCGGGGCACCACAAGAGACCCAGTACTTC	CASSLGGAPQETQYF
TRBV29-1	TRBJ1-1	11	once	-	TGCAGCGTTTTTCCGTTCACTGAAGCTTTCTTT	CSVFPFTEAFF
TRBV11-2	TRBJ2-7	16	few	-	TGTGCCAGCAGCTTAGACTTGGGACAAGGGTATTACGAGCAGTACTTC	CASSLDLGQGYYEQYF
TRBV7-3	TRBJ2-3	15	-	-	TGTGCCAGCAGCTTAATGGCTAGTACTCCCGATACGCAGTATTTT	CASSLMASTPDTQYF
TRBV27	TRBJ2-1	16	-	TRBD2	TGTGCCAGCAGTTCGTGGACTAGCGGGAGTGGGCATGAGCAGTTCTTC	CASSSWTSGSGHEQFF
TRBV6-5	TRBJ1-1	14	-	-	TGTGCCAGCAGTTACATGCAGGGAAGCACTGAAGCTTTCTTT	CASSYMQGSTEAFF
TRBV5-4	TRBJ2-4	13	-	-	TGTGCCAGCAGCCAGAGCCGGGGAAACATTCAGTACTTC	CASSQSRGNIQYF
TRBV28	TRBJ2-5	11	-	-	TGTGCCAGCGGGAGGGGGGAGACCCAGTACTTC	CASGRGETQYF
TRBV19	TRBJ2-1	15	-	TRBD2	TGTGCCAGTACCATTAGGCGGGAGGGCCGCCCTGAGCAGTTCTTC	CASTIRREGRPEQFF
TRBV7-2	TRBJ2-1	15	few	TRBD2	TGTGCCAGCAGCTCGGGACTAGCGCCATACAATGAGCAGTTCTTC	CASSSGLAPYNEQFF
TRBV29-1	TRBJ2-3	12	-	-	TGCAGCGTTGAGGGACTGGCTGGTACGCAGTATTTT	CSVEGLAGTQYF
TRBV12-3/TRBV12-4	TRBJ1-2	12	-	TRBD1	TGTGCCAGCAGGCCAGGGGGCTATGGCTACACCTTC	CASRPGGYGYTF
TRBV28	TRBJ1-1	12	few	TRBD1	TGTGCCAGCAGAGAACAGGGGTCTGAAGCTTTCTTT	CASREQGSEAFF
TRBV6-5	TRBJ1-2	14	-	TRBD1	TGTGCCAGCAGTCCTGTGACAGGGGGCTATGGCTACACCTTC	CASSPVTGGYGYTF
TRBV7-9	TRBJ1-3	15	-	-	TGTGCCAGCAGCCATACGACACGCTCCGGAAACACCATATATTTT	CASSHTTRSGNTIYF
TRBV19	TRBJ1-1	12	-	-	TGTGCCAGTAGTAAAGGGACTCGCGAAGCTTTCTTT	CASSKGTREAFF
TRBV28	TRBJ1-5	15	-	-	TGTGCCAGCAGCGATAGGGGCCGGGGCAATCAGCCCCAGCATTTT	CASSDRGRGNQPQHF
TRBV27	TRBJ1-1	17	-	TRBD1	TGTGCCAGCAGTTCGGATGACAGGGGGTACATGAACACTGAAGCTTTCTTT	CASSSDDRGYMNTEAFF
TRBV7-9	TRBJ1-6	14	-	-	TGTGCCAGCAGCATCGACAGTGTCAATTCACCCCTCCACTTT	CASSIDSVNSPLHF
TRBV2	TRBJ2-5	17	-	-	TGTGCCAGCAGTGAAGCGTGGGAGGTCGGGGGACAAGAGACCCAGTACTTC	CASSEAWEVGGQETQYF
TRBV24-1	TRBJ2-1	17	-	TRBD2	TGTGCCACCAGTGATTGGGCTAGCGGGAGATCCTACAATGAGCAGTTCTTC	CATSDWASGRSYNEQFF
TRBV12-3/TRBV12-4	TRBJ2-1	12	-	-	TGTGCCAGCAGTGGACGGGACTATGAGCAGTTCTTC	CASSGRDYEQFF
TRBV28	TRBJ2-1	17	once	TRBD2	TGTGCCAGCAGTTTATCTTCCTCTAGCGGGGGATACAATGAGCAGTTCTTC	CASSLSSSSGGYNEQFF
TRBV4-1	TRBJ1-5	15	-	-	TGCGCCAGCAGCCAAGATCCAGGACAGAATCAGCCCCAGCATTTT	CASSQDPGQNQPQHF
TRBV5-5	TRBJ1-4	12	-	-	TGTGCCAGCAGCTTGATCCGTGAAAAACTGTTTTTT	CASSLIREKLFF
TRBV30	TRBJ2-2	15	-	-	TGTGCCTGGAAACTCCACTCCGGGACTGGCGGGGAGCTGTTTTTT	CAWKLHSGTGGELFF
TRBV7-3	TRBJ2-1	13	-	TRBD1	TGTGCCAGCAGCTCGACAGGGGGCGGTGAGCAGTTCTTC	CASSSTGGGEQFF
TRBV5-1	TRBJ2-5	13	-	-	TGCGCCAGCAGCTGGAGGACAGAAGAGACCCAGTACTTC	CASSWRTEETQYF